The next 30 T cell receptor beta chains were all read from a single sample in a study of T cell repertoires in cytomegalovirus infection. TCRdb re-called the reads with MiXCR, one entry per CDR3 protein. The sample carries around 550,000 distinct CDR3 sequences, about 26% recorded once. Specimen: PBMCs. The receptors come from a human donor in good health (CMV status not recorded). Some clones in this sample may be carry-over from other donors' samples.

Ten or more counts support this clonotype. The chain couples TRBV7-6 to TRBJ2-3; D perhaps matches TRBD2 (7 bases). The CDR3 sequence is 14 residues long. Trimming took 5 bases from V and 2 from J, leaving 11 bases between them. Germline CDR1 SGHVS, CDR2 FNYEAQ. Written as DNA, the CDR3 is TGTGCCAGCAGCGCGGGGGCGACCACAGATACGCAGTATTTT. It specifies CASSAGATTDTQYF.

The genes are TRBV4-3 and TRBJ2-1; the D gene is possibly TRBD2 (5 bases). V lost 0 bases to trimming and J lost 6 bases, with 18 bases between them. Looked up from germline, CDR1 is LGHNA and CDR2 is YSLEER. The CDR3 loop spans 17 amino acids. The CDR3 spells CASSQDRLLPKVNEQFF. CDR3 bases: TGCGCCAGCAGCCAAGATCGACTACTTCCGAAGGTCAATGAGCAGTTCTTC.

This clonotype was observed a few times. The rearrangement joins TRBV4-1 to TRBJ2-7; D ambiguous. Germline V CDR1 and CDR2: MGHRA, YSYEKL. This CDR3 is built from 15 residues. V was pared by 5 bases and J by 0 bases, with 14 bases between. CDR3 residues: CASSSRPRSSYEQYF. CDR3 coding DNA: TGCGCCAGCAGCTCAAGACCGAGGAGCTCCTACGAGCAGTACTTC.

This clonotype occurred many times. The V call is TRBV28, the J call TRBJ2-1, with TRBD2 matching over 11 bases. Germline V gene data show CDR1 as MDHEN and CDR2 as SYDVKM. The CDR3 has 16 amino acids. V lost 4 bases and J lost 4; bases outside the gene matches: 6. The CDR3 nucleotides read TGTGCCAGCAGTTCGAGCATAGCGGGAGGGTACAATGAGCAGTTCTTC. Amino acid sequence: CASSSSIAGGYNEQFF.

This clonotype was detected once. The rearrangement uses TRBV5-4 and TRBJ2-7, with D perhaps TRBD1 or TRBD2 (5 bases each). V was pared by 4 bases and J by 8 bases, with 22 bases between. CDR3 size: 15 residues. The germline V gene has CDR1 SGHNT and CDR2 YYREEE (reference sequence). CDR3 in amino acids: CASSPGYGTQAQQYV. DNA of the CDR3: TGTGCCAGCAGCCCGGGGTACGGGACCCAAGCCCAGCAGTACGTC.

CDR3 nucleotide sequence: TGTGCCAGCAGCGACACAATGACAGGGATAGGAGAGACCCAGTACTTC. Translation gives CASSDTMTGIGETQYF. The chain combines TRBV3-1 with TRBJ2-5; TRBD1 agrees at 7 bases. The V segment lost 5 bases and the J segment 4 bases; nucleotides outside the gene matches: 13. The CDR3 sequence is 16 residues long. The germline CDR1 and CDR2 sequences are LGHDT and YNNKEL (reference sequence).

This clonotype was recorded at least ten times. The chain has TRBV7-9 and TRBJ2-1; a possible D gene is TRBD1 (6 bases). The CDR3 covers 15 residues. Trimming took off 5 bases at V and 6 bases at J, with 17 bases between the two ends. Germline V gene lookup returns CDR1 SEHNR and CDR2 FQNEAQ (reference sequence). The CDR3, as DNA: TGTGCCAGCAGCGCCCGACAGGACACTCTCAATGAGCAGTTCTTC. Its protein product is CASSARQDTLNEQFF.

This clonotype appeared a few times. CDR3 loop: CASASDRHNEQFF. DNA of the CDR3: TGTGCCAGCGCGAGCGACCGCCACAATGAGCAGTTCTTC. The V call is TRBV11-2, the J call TRBJ2-1; no clear D. Trimming removed 8 bases from V and 5 bases from J, with 13 bases in between. The CDR3 spans 13 residues. Germline V gives CDR1 SGHAT, CDR2 FQNNGV.

The chain combines TRBV2 with TRBJ2-2, with D unresolved. The germline V gene has CDR1 SNHLY and CDR2 FYNNEI. The CDR3 is 15 residues long. Trimming removed 3 bases from V and 0 bases from J, with 8 bases in between. Here the CDR3 reads CASSESGANTGELFF. The CDR3 region has the DNA TGTGCCAGCAGTGAGAGTGGGGCGAACACCGGGGAGCTGTTTTTT.

V is TRBV18 and J is TRBJ2-7; possibly TRBD1 for D (6 bases). The germline V and J ends were trimmed by 2 bases and 9 bases, with 8 bases remaining between them. The CDR3 is 11 amino acids. From germline, CDR1 is KGHSH and CDR2 LQKENI. The CDR3 DNA is TGTGCCAGCTCACCAGGGGGCCCGCAGTACTTC. This encodes CASSPGGPQYF.

This clonotype was seen repeatedly, ten times or more. This chain joins TRBV7-2 and TRBJ2-2, with D tentatively TRBD2 (6 bases). The germline V gene encodes CDR1 SGHTA and CDR2 FQGNSA. Trimming removed 5 bases from V and 2 bases from J, with 9 bases in between. The CDR3 runs 14 residues. CDR3: CASSPGLNTGELFF. The CDR3 region has the DNA TGTGCCAGCAGCCCGGGACTCAACACCGGGGAGCTGTTTTTT.

This clonotype was found a few times. The chain recombines TRBV5-5 with TRBJ2-7, with TRBD2 matching over 14 bases. The CDR3 totals 15 residues. Trimming took 5 bases from V and 3 from J; bases not matched to a gene: 4. Germline V gives CDR1 SGHKS, CDR2 YYEKEE (reference sequence). The chain's CDR3 is CASRLGLAGGYEQYF. Written as DNA, the CDR3 is TGTGCCAGCAGATTAGGACTAGCGGGAGGCTACGAGCAGTACTTC.

This clonotype was seen ten or more times. The chain carries TRBV19 and TRBJ1-5, with 11 bases fitting TRBD1. Unmatched junction bases numbered 9, after V lost 7 bases and J lost 1 base. Germline CDR1 LNHDA, CDR2 SQIVND (reference sequence). The CDR3 is made up of 17 amino acids. CDR3 loop: CASNPGQGARSNQPQHF. The CDR3 DNA is TGTGCCAGTAACCCCGGACAGGGGGCTAGAAGCAATCAGCCCCAGCATTTT.

The chain couples TRBV14 to TRBJ1-2; D is ambiguous. This CDR3 region has 15 residues. CDR1 and CDR2 (germline): SGHDN, FVKESK. V was cut by 5 bases and J by 0 bases, with 13 bases left in between. The CDR3 nucleotides read TGTGCCAGCAGCATGGAGAGGCAGACTAACTATGGCTACACCTTC. It yields the protein CASSMERQTNYGYTF.

This clonotype was seen only once. J is TRBJ2-7 and V is TRBV28, with D perhaps TRBD1 (5 bases). V lost 8 bases and J 2 bases, leaving 19 bases between the germline ends. Germline CDR1 reads MDHEN; CDR2 reads SYDVKM. This CDR3 is built from 15 residues. In nucleotides, the CDR3 is TGTGCCAGCTACGATGGGAAGGGGTTTCCCTACGAGCAGTACTTC. This translates into CASYDGKGFPYEQYF.

This clonotype has a count of ten or more. This chain joins TRBV7-2 and TRBJ2-3, with D perhaps assigned TRBD1 or TRBD2 (5 bases each). The germline V gene encodes CDR1 SGHTA and CDR2 FQGNSA. This CDR3 spans 16 amino acids. Trimming removed 4 bases at V and 1 base at J, with 15 bases between. The CDR3 spells CASSSLPGTGTDTQYF. In nucleotides, the CDR3 is TGTGCCAGCAGCTCCTTACCCGGGACGGGCACAGATACGCAGTATTTT.

This clonotype appeared a few times. The rearrangement links TRBV7-2 to TRBJ2-1; D is ambiguous. The CDR3 extends over 11 amino acids. Germline values: CDR1 SGHTA, CDR2 FQGNSA. Trimming left V 5 bases short and J 10 bases short, with 9 bases between. In DNA, the CDR3 is TGTGCCAGCAGCGGAGCACACGAGCAGTTCTTC. This codes for CASSGAHEQFF.

This chain uses TRBV28 with TRBJ2-3, with a tentative D call TRBD2 (5 bases). CDR1 and CDR2 (germline): MDHEN, SYDVKM. CDR3 length: 15 amino acids. V lost 3 bases and J lost 2, with 12 bases in between. In DNA form, the CDR3 reads TGTGCCAGCAGTTTCGGAGGTCTAGCCACAGATACGCAGTATTTT. Protein sequence: CASSFGGLATDTQYF. Using reference TRBV28 and TRBJ2-3 for the parts outside the CDR3, the full variable domain is DVKVTQSSRYLVKRTGEKVFLECVQDMDHENMFWYRQDPGLGLRLIYFSYDVKMKEKGDIPEGYSVSREKKERFSLILESASTNQTSMYLCASSFGGLATDTQYFGPGTRLTVL.

The chain combines TRBV7-2 with TRBJ2-3; perhaps D is TRBD1 or TRBD2 (5 bases each). In germline, CDR1 is SGHTA, CDR2 FQGNSA. The CDR3 loop spans 15 amino acids. The V end was cut by 5 bases, the J end by 3 bases, with 15 bases between. The CDR3 loop reads CASSPLGTRTDTQYF. The DNA of the CDR3 is TGTGCCAGCAGCCCGCTGGGGACCCGGACAGATACGCAGTATTTT.

This rearrangement joins TRBV30 to TRBJ2-1; 12 bases align to TRBD2. CDR1 is GTSNPN and CDR2 is SVGIG in the germline V gene (reference sequence). Losses at the gene ends were 3 bases for V and 12 bases for J; bases not matched to a gene: 0. This CDR3 contains 11 residues. As DNA, the CDR3 is TGTGCCTGGAGACTAGCGGGAGGGCAGTTCTTC. It encodes CAWRLAGGQFF.

In its sample, this clonotype was seen a few times. This chain links TRBV6-2 or TRBV6-3 with TRBJ2-1; possibly TRBD2 for D (5 bases). This CDR3 contains 15 residues. The germline V gene has CDR1 MNHEY and CDR2 SVGEGT. Trimming left V 2 bases short and J 6 bases short, with 14 bases between. The CDR3 sequence: CASSYPGLKINEQFF. The CDR3 DNA reads TGTGCCAGCAGTTACCCCGGACTCAAGATCAATGAGCAGTTCTTC.

This clonotype was recorded many times. The V and J genes are TRBV10-3 and TRBJ1-5; D might be TRBD1 (6 bases). CDR3 length: 13 residues. V was cut by 3 bases and J by 5 bases, with 8 bases left in between. CDR1 and CDR2 (germline): ENHRY, SYGVKD. The CDR3 sequence: CAISDEGDQPQHF. DNA of the CDR3: TGTGCCATCAGTGATGAGGGGGATCAGCCCCAGCATTTT.

This clonotype was counted at least ten times. J is TRBJ1-1 and V is TRBV7-2; no clear D. Germline-derived CDR1 and CDR2 are SGHTA and FQGNSA. V shed 3 bases and J shed 5 bases, with 10 bases lying between them. The CDR3 runs 13 residues. The CDR3 here is CASSFYFGTEAFF. The CDR3 DNA follows: TGTGCCAGCAGCTTCTATTTTGGAACTGAAGCTTTCTTT. Together with reference TRBV7-2 and TRBJ1-1, the CDR3 gives the full variable domain: GAGVSQSPSNKVTEKGKDVELRCDPISGHTALYWYRQSLGQGLEFLIYFQGNSAPDKSGLPSDRFSAERTGGSVSTLTIQRTQQEDSAVYLCASSFYFGTEAFFGQGTRLTVV.

This clonotype was observed a handful of times. This chain links TRBV19 with TRBJ2-1; 12 bases are shared with TRBD2. The CDR3 extends over 15 amino acids. V lost 1 base and J lost 7; bases outside the gene matches: 2. The V gene's germline CDR1 is LNHDA and CDR2 SQIVND (reference sequence). For the CDR3, the DNA is TGTGCCAGTAGTATAGGGACTAGCGGGACGAATGAGCAGTTCTTC. Its protein is CASSIGTSGTNEQFF.

This clonotype was recorded a few times. The chain has TRBV7-9 and TRBJ1-4; 7 bases match TRBD1. The V gene end was trimmed by 5 bases and the J gene end by 6 bases; junction bases not matched to a gene: 6. From germline, CDR1 is SEHNR and CDR2 FQNEAQ (reference sequence). This CDR3 region has 14 residues. The CDR3 region is CASSRLRGDEKLFF. The CDR3 DNA reads as TGTGCCAGCAGCCGCCTCAGGGGGGATGAAAAACTGTTTTTT.

This sequence joins TRBV6-5 and TRBJ2-2; 7 nucleotides match TRBD1. CDR3 length equals 15 residues. Germline CDR1 is MNHEY and CDR2 is SVGAGI. With V trimmed by 0 bases and J by 4 bases, 2 bases remained unmatched. The CDR3 region is CASSYSDRTTGELFF. As DNA, the CDR3 is TGTGCCAGCAGTTACTCGGACAGGACCACCGGGGAGCTGTTTTTT.

This clonotype was counted ten times or more. The chain couples TRBV6-5 to TRBJ2-7; unclear D gene. Trimming cost V 2 bases and J 4 bases, with 18 bases left between them. The CDR3 consists of 16 residues. In germline, CDR1 is MNHEY, CDR2 SVGAGI. In DNA form, the CDR3 reads TGTGCCAGCAGTTACAACCTTTTCGACCGGACGTACGAGCAGTACTTC. Protein sequence: CASSYNLFDRTYEQYF.

This clonotype was seen more than once but under ten times. The rearrangement uses TRBV27 and TRBJ2-2, with D possibly TRBD1 on 5 matching bases. The germline gives CDR1 MNHEY, CDR2 SMNVEV (reference sequence). Between the trimmed V and J ends, which lost 6 bases and 5 bases, there was a span of 19 bases. The CDR3 is 16 residues long. The CDR3 is CASSLTIYRNTGELFF. The CDR3, as DNA: TGTGCCAGCAGCCTAACCATATACAGGAATACCGGGGAGCTGTTTTTT.

The chain links TRBV19 to TRBJ2-5; 11 bases agree with TRBD2. Germline values: CDR1 LNHDA, CDR2 SQIVND (reference sequence). The ends lost 2 bases at V and 7 bases at J; junction bases unmatched: 6. CDR3 size: 15 residues. The CDR3 spells CASSIPGTSGMTQYF. The CDR3 DNA sequence: TGTGCCAGTAGTATACCGGGGACTAGCGGCATGACCCAGTACTTC.

The rearrangement uses TRBV6-6 and TRBJ1-5; D call uncertain. The V end was cut by 9 bases, the J end by 0 bases, with 12 bases between. Per germline, CDR1 MNHNY and CDR2 SVGAGI (reference sequence). This CDR3 contains 14 residues. DNA for the CDR3: TGTGCCAGTATACCTGGGGATAGCAATCAGCCCCAGCATTTT. It specifies CASIPGDSNQPQHF.